Each of the 28 T cell receptor beta chains below was sequenced from the same sample in a study of Graves' ophthalmopathy and Graves' hyperthyroidism. Scientists amplified the TCR beta CDR3 regions from RNA transcripts. HTBI-primed first-round RT-PCR preceded second-round multiplex PCR. TCRdb reprocessed the multiplex PCR reads with MiXCR, giving one entry per CDR3 protein. Among a few hundred thousand distinct CDR3 sequences listed, under 45% were seen once. Sequencing was performed on peripheral blood or thyroid tissue (not recorded which). Receptors originate from an adult man with Graves' hyperthyroidism.

The chain couples TRBV7-9 to TRBJ2-7; 11 bases align to TRBD1. The V gene's germline CDR1 is SEHNR and CDR2 FQNEAQ (reference sequence). The V and J ends lost 3 bases and 5 bases, in that order; junction bases with no gene match: 6. CDR3 length: 15 amino acids. The CDR3 nucleotides read TGTGCCAGCAGCTTTACCGGGACAGGGGGACACGAGCAGTACTTC. This encodes CASSFTGTGGHEQYF.

In regard to this clonotype: A read error may explain this, as a much larger clone is one base away. This likely comes from a read error, as the CDR3 has no conserved phenylalanine or tryptophan at its end. This rearrangement joins TRBV7-2 to TRBJ2-7, with 15 bases fitting TRBD2. With 5 bases clipped from V and 5 bases from J, the junction kept 7 bases outside the gene matches. The CDR3 has 16 amino acids. The germline CDR1 and CDR2 sequences are SGHTA and FQGNSA. The CDR3 DNA follows: TGTGCCAGCAGCGGGACCGGGACTAGCGGGAGGAACGAGCAGTACTCC. It is translated as CASSGTGTSGRNEQYS.

The V gene is TRBV6-5, the J gene TRBJ1-1, with D unresolved. Germline V CDR1 and CDR2: MNHEY, SVGAGI. The CDR3 contains 15 residues. V shed 3 bases and J shed 1 base, with 12 bases lying between them. CDR3 amino acids: CASSYFGRSNTEAFF. The CDR3 DNA is TGTGCCAGCAGTTATTTCGGACGATCGAACACTGAAGCTTTCTTT.

In regard to this clonotype: Sequence at one end of the junction differs from germline and may be a read error. The rearrangement uses TRBV9 and TRBJ1-2; TRBD1 is a possible D gene (5 bases). The germline CDR1 and CDR2 sequences are SGDLS and YYNGEE. The CDR3 has 18 amino acids. Here the CDR3 DNA reads TGCGCCAGCATGGGACTTAGCGGGAGCAGCTTGGCCCTGGATGGCTACACCTTC. Residues: CASMGLSGSSLALDGYTF. Together with reference TRBV9 and TRBJ1-2, the CDR3 gives the full variable domain: DSGVTQTPKHLITATGQRVTLRCSPRSGDLSVYWYQQSLDQGLQFLIQYYNGEERAKGNILERFSAQQFPDLHSELNLSSLELGDSALYFCASMGLSGSSLALDGYTFGSGTRLTVV.

This clonotype was picked up many times. V usage is TRBV2 and J usage is TRBJ2-5, with D perhaps matching TRBD2 (5 bases). Germline-derived CDR1 and CDR2 are SNHLY and FYNNEI. The ends were cut back, 4 bases at V and 2 bases at J, with 11 bases in the middle. The CDR3 length is 14 residues. The CDR3 nucleotides read TGTGCCAGCAGTGTCGGACTGATACAAGAGACCCAGTACTTC. As protein: CASSVGLIQETQYF.

This rearrangement joins TRBV28 to TRBJ1-5; 7 bases are a match to TRBD1. This CDR3 has 14 amino acids. Germline loops: CDR1 MDHEN, CDR2 SYDVKM. The V gene end was trimmed by 5 bases and the J gene end by 7 bases; junction bases not matched to a gene: 8. The CDR3 DNA reads as TGTGCCAGCAGTAGGAGCAGGGGGTGGCAGCCCCAGCATTTT. Translation: CASSRSRGWQPQHF.

The chain carries TRBV3-1 and TRBJ2-5; the D is unclear. The V gene's germline CDR1 is LGHDT and CDR2 YNNKEL (reference sequence). Trimming removed 6 bases at V and 1 base at J, with 9 bases between. This CDR3 has 13 residues. In DNA form, the CDR3 reads TGTGCCAGCAGGATCGAGCCCCAAGAGACCCAGTACTTC. It encodes CASRIEPQETQYF.

This sequence joins TRBV15 and TRBJ2-5, with D possibly TRBD2 on 6 matching bases. The germline CDR1 and CDR2 sequences are LNHNV and YYDKDF (reference sequence). The germline V and J ends were trimmed by 3 bases and 5 bases, with 16 bases remaining between them. The CDR3 is made up of 15 amino acids. The CDR3 protein is CATSSPSGSPETQYF. For the CDR3, the DNA is TGTGCCACCAGCAGTCCCAGCGGGTCCCCTGAGACCCAGTACTTC.

The chain is built from TRBV10-3 and TRBJ2-3; unclear D gene. Germline V lookup: CDR1 ENHRY, CDR2 SYGVKD. The V gene lost 7 bases and the J gene lost 4 bases, with 12 bases spanning the gap. This CDR3 comprises 13 residues. The DNA of the CDR3 is TGTGCCATCACGGCTAGTCACGCAGATACGCAGTATTTT. Its translation: CAITASHADTQYF.

The chain is built from TRBV10-3 and TRBJ2-7; a possible D gene is TRBD1 (6 bases). The J call is in doubt because the DNA end fits TRBJ2-1 better. The CDR3 has 14 amino acids. Looked up from germline, CDR1 is ENHRY and CDR2 is SYGVKD. Written as DNA, the CDR3 is TGTGCCATCAGTGATGACAGGCTCTCCAATGAGCAGTTCTTC. Translated: CAISDDRLSNEQFF.

The rearrangement links TRBV7-9 to TRBJ2-5; D possibly corresponds to TRBD1 (6 bases). Germline CDR1 is SEHNR and CDR2 is FQNEAQ (reference sequence). The germline V and J ends were trimmed by 0 bases and 5 bases, with 16 bases remaining between them. This CDR3 region has 16 residues. The CDR3 DNA reads as TGTGCCAGCAGCTTAGCTCAGGGGATCAACGCGGAGACCCAGTACTTC. It codes for CASSLAQGINAETQYF.

This clonotype was seen a handful of times. J is TRBJ1-1 and V is TRBV30, with TRBD1 identical over 8 bases. The J segment lost 6 bases and the V segment lost 5 bases, leaving 5 bases of the junction unmatched. This CDR3 is built from 12 residues. The germline gives CDR1 GTSNPN, CDR2 SVGIG (reference sequence). The CDR3 sequence: CAWGRGRAEAFF. Here the CDR3 DNA reads TGTGCCTGGGGCAGGGGGCGCGCTGAAGCTTTCTTT.

This clonotype was detected a few times. The chain employs TRBV6-1 and TRBJ2-7; 11 positions match TRBD1. The V and J ends lost 0 bases and 7 bases, in that order; junction bases with no gene match: 8. Germline values: CDR1 MNHNS, CDR2 SASEGT. This CDR3 has 16 amino acids. The CDR3 spells CASSEARTGGSWEQYF. CDR3 nucleotide sequence: TGTGCCAGCAGTGAAGCTAGGACAGGGGGCTCTTGGGAGCAGTACTTC.

This clonotype was seen only a few times. The V gene is TRBV19, the J gene TRBJ1-5; TRBD1 is a possible D gene (5 bases). The CDR3 totals 14 residues. Trimming cost V 4 bases and J 6 bases, with 13 bases left between them. Germline V gene sequence: CDR1 LNHDA, CDR2 SQIVND (reference sequence). The CDR3 here is CASSKGQGGQPQHF. Here the CDR3 DNA reads TGTGCCAGTAGTAAGGGGCAGGGTGGTCAGCCCCAGCATTTT. The full variable domain, with the rest looked up from reference TRBV19 and TRBJ1-5, is DGGITQSPKYLFRKEGQNVTLSCEQNLNHDAMYWYRQDPGQGLRLIYYSQIVNDFQKGDIAEGYSVSREKKESFPLTVTSAQKNPTAFYLCASSKGQGGQPQHFGDGTRLSIL.

The rearrangement joins TRBV15 to TRBJ1-4, with D maybe TRBD1 (6 bases). CDR1 is LNHNV and CDR2 is YYDKDF in the germline V gene (reference sequence). The CDR3 extends over 15 amino acids. V lost 1 base and J 10 bases, leaving 16 bases between the germline ends. CDR3 nucleotides: TGTGCCACCAGCAGAGTGGTGGGGGCAGGTGGAAAACTGTTTTTT. Protein product: CATSRVVGAGGKLFF.

This clonotype was counted ten times or more. J is TRBJ2-7 and V is TRBV12-3 or TRBV12-4; tentative D call: TRBD1 (6 bases). With 3 bases removed from V and 3 bases from J, the gap between germline ends came to 9 bases. The CDR3 runs 13 residues. The CDR3 nucleotides are TGTGCCAGCAGTTTTGGACAGAACTACGAGCAGTACTTC. This encodes CASSFGQNYEQYF.

The chain employs TRBV29-1 and TRBJ2-7; 13 bases are a match to TRBD2. The J call may be faulty, since TRBJ2-1 better matches the DNA end. Germline V gene sequence: CDR1 SQVTM, CDR2 ANQGSEA. There are 13 residues in the CDR3. The CDR3 DNA follows: TGCAGCTTGCGGACTAGCGGGAGTTATGAGCAGTTCTTC. This codes for CSLRTSGSYEQFF.

This clonotype has a count of ten or more. The gene calls are TRBV19 and TRBJ1-5; 9 bases are shared with TRBD1. The V gene's germline CDR1 is LNHDA and CDR2 SQIVND (reference sequence). Germline trimming cut 4 bases from V and 4 bases from J; bases unmatched to any gene: 5. This CDR3 has 15 residues. This CDR3 is CASSKGQGLNQPQHF. Written as DNA, the CDR3 is TGTGCCAGTAGTAAAGGACAGGGGCTTAATCAGCCCCAGCATTTT.

This chain uses TRBV12-5 with TRBJ2-7; D not resolved. The CDR3 has 14 residues. The germline gives CDR1 LGHNT, CDR2 FRNRAP. The V end was cut by 2 bases, the J end by 0 bases, with 8 bases between. CDR3 amino acids: CASGLFANSYEQYF. Written as DNA, the CDR3 is TGTGCTAGTGGTTTGTTTGCGAACTCCTACGAGCAGTACTTC.

This clonotype was recorded at least ten times. This rearrangement joins TRBV7-8 to TRBJ1-1, with D hard to call. Trimming took 5 bases from V and 11 from J, leaving 21 bases between them. This CDR3 is built from 14 residues. Germline loops: CDR1 SGHVS, CDR2 FQNEAQ. The CDR3 loop is CASSPPHNKVQAFF. The CDR3 bases are TGTGCCAGCAGCCCCCCCCACAACAAGGTCCAGGCTTTCTTT.

This clonotype has a single count. The rearrangement uses TRBV2 and TRBJ2-3; D not resolved. The ends were cut back, 6 bases at V and 7 bases at J, with 14 bases in the middle. There are 13 residues in the CDR3. Germline CDR1 reads SNHLY; CDR2 reads FYNNEI. The CDR3 protein is CASRNSPSHTQYF. CDR3 nucleotides: TGTGCCAGCAGGAATAGCCCCTCGCATACGCAGTATTTT.

This clonotype occurred many times. This chain connects TRBV5-8 to TRBJ1-4, with D maybe TRBD1 (5 bases). CDR1 is SGHTS and CDR2 is YDEGEE in the germline V gene. V gave up 4 bases and J gave up 6 bases, with 16 bases separating them. The CDR3 length is 15 residues. As DNA, the CDR3 is TGTGCCAGCAGCGTAGGGACCAGACGACATGAAAAACTGTTTTTT. Translated: CASSVGTRRHEKLFF.

This clonotype was observed at least ten times. The V and J genes are TRBV9 and TRBJ1-5; the match to TRBD1 covers 9 bases. With 3 bases clipped from V and 0 bases from J, the junction kept 4 bases outside the gene matches. CDR1 and CDR2 (germline): SGDLS, YYNGEE. The CDR3 spans 16 residues. CDR3 region: CASSEGTGLSNQPQHF. In nucleotides, the CDR3 is TGTGCCAGCAGCGAGGGGACAGGGCTTAGCAATCAGCCCCAGCATTTT.

About this clonotype itself: One junction end does not reproduce the germline sequence, and a read error may be involved. The rearrangement joins TRBV20-1 to TRBJ1-1, with D hard to call. Per germline, CDR1 DFQATT and CDR2 SNEGSKA (reference sequence). CDR3 length equals 14 residues. CDR3 sequence (DNA): TGCAGTGCTAGGGGCTCCGGGCCTAGAACTGGAGCTTTCTTT. It is translated as CSARGSGPRTGAFF.

There are a few counts of this clonotype. The chain uses TRBV20-1 and TRBJ2-5, with D possibly being TRBD1 (6 bases). The germline V gene encodes CDR1 DFQATT and CDR2 SNEGSKA (reference sequence). The CDR3 is 14 amino acids. V dropped 6 bases and J dropped 4 bases, with 18 bases sitting between them. CDR3 residues: CSAIKTGRGETQYF. For the CDR3, the DNA is TGCAGTGCGATTAAGACAGGTCGGGGAGAGACCCAGTACTTC.

This clonotype was found many times. The genes are TRBV2 and TRBJ2-7; D is ambiguous. Trimming stripped 0 bases from V and 5 bases from J, with 5 bases between. CDR3 length equals 12 residues. Looked up from germline, CDR1 is SNHLY and CDR2 is FYNNEI. CDR3 bases: TGTGCCAGCAGTGAAGCGTTCGACGAGCAGTACTTC. As protein: CASSEAFDEQYF.

This sequence joins TRBV29-1 and TRBJ2-1, with 15 positions matching TRBD2. The CDR3 is made up of 16 amino acids. CDR1 is SQVTM and CDR2 is ANQGSEA in the germline V gene. V dropped 7 bases and J dropped 8; count of bases not matched to a gene: 12. Here the CDR3 reads CSAGTSGRSGWDEQFF. For the CDR3, the DNA is TGCAGCGCTGGGACTAGCGGGAGGTCGGGGTGGGATGAGCAGTTCTTC.

This clonotype occurred a few times. This sequence joins TRBV12-3 or TRBV12-4 and TRBJ2-7; D is ambiguous. Trimming removed 4 bases at V and 5 bases at J, with 6 bases between. The CDR3 has 11 residues. The CDR3 DNA is TGTGCCAGCAGTTACCCGGACGAGCAGTACTTC. Translation: CASSYPDEQYF.